Each of the 16 T cell receptor beta chains below was sequenced from the same sample in a study of cytomegalovirus exposure and HLA in healthy donors. Sequenced by immunoSEQ multiplex PCR; TCRdb stores in-frame clones only, minus some. The sample contains approximately 160,000 clones, roughly 89% of which appear only once. The sample taken for sequencing was PBMCs. These TCRs come from a woman between 18 and 30 years old in good health and CMV-seropositive.

The chain is built from TRBV20-1 and TRBJ2-3; tentatively, D is TRBD2 (6 bases). Germline CDR1 is DFQATT and CDR2 is SNEGSKA (reference sequence). V was shortened by 6 bases and J by 6 bases, with 10 bases between the two germline ends. The CDR3 is 11 amino acids. Written as DNA, the CDR3 is TGCAGTGCCGTCGGGAGCGATACGCAGTATTTT. Encoded protein: CSAVGSDTQYF.

This clone was picked up one time. The V gene is TRBV15, the J gene TRBJ2-7; D is perhaps TRBD2 (5 bases). Per germline, CDR1 LNHNV and CDR2 YYDKDF (reference sequence). V gave up 0 bases and J gave up 0 bases, with 9 bases separating them. The length of the CDR3 is 15 residues. The CDR3 DNA reads TGTGCCACCAGCAGAGAGGCGGGCAGCTCCTACGAGCAGTACTTC. The encoded protein is CATSREAGSSYEQYF.

V usage is TRBV7-2 and J usage is TRBJ2-3, with TRBD2 matching 14 bases. The CDR3 runs to 16 residues. Germline V lookup: CDR1 SGHTA, CDR2 FQGNSA. The V and J ends lost 4 bases and 6 bases, in that order; junction bases with no gene match: 6. The chain's CDR3 is CASSSRLAGGRDTQYF. As DNA, the CDR3 is TGTGCCAGCAGCTCCAGACTAGCGGGAGGGAGGGATACGCAGTATTTT.

V is TRBV1 and J is TRBJ1-1. TRBV1 is flagged as a pseudogene. This CDR3 comprises 15 residues. The CDR3 DNA reads as TGCACCAGCAGCCAAGATCGGCCGGACGGGGAATCTACTTTCTTT. This codes for CTSSQDRPDGESTFF.

This clone came up once. The chain joins TRBV28 to TRBJ1-4; 7 bases map to TRBD1. The junction had 10 bases not matched to a gene; V was cut back by 5 bases and J by 7 bases. Germline V CDR1 and CDR2: MDHEN, SYDVKM. This CDR3 has 15 amino acids. CDR3 nucleotides: TGTGCCAGCAGTACACAGGGGAGCCTTGGTGAAAAACTGTTTTTT. It encodes CASSTQGSLGEKLFF.

The V and J genes are TRBV11-2 and TRBJ2-7, with D unresolved. Trimming stripped 2 bases from V and 0 bases from J, with 5 bases between. Germline V lookup: CDR1 SGHAT, CDR2 FQNNGV. The CDR3 runs 13 residues. In DNA, the CDR3 is TGTGCCAGCAGCTTACCGGTCTCCTACGAGCAGTACTTC. It is translated as CASSLPVSYEQYF.

This chain connects TRBV5-1 to TRBJ1-2; TRBD1 aligns across 9 bases. V dropped 4 bases and J dropped 3; count of bases not matched to a gene: 1. The CDR3 extends over 13 amino acids. Germline loops: CDR1 SGHRS, CDR2 YFSETQ. CDR3 nucleotides: TGCGCCAGCAGCCGACAGGGGGACTATGGCTACACCTTC. Residues: CASSRQGDYGYTF.

V usage is TRBV2 and J usage is TRBJ2-7, with 12 nucleotides matching TRBD2. Germline V gene lookup returns CDR1 SNHLY and CDR2 FYNNEI. V shed 6 bases, J shed 4 bases, and the junction held 7 bases outside the gene matches. This CDR3 is built from 15 residues. The CDR3 DNA follows: TGTGCCAGCAGGACTACCGGGACTAGCGGGTACGAGCAGTACTTC. Translating gives CASRTTGTSGYEQYF.

This clone appeared a few times. V is TRBV5-6 and J is TRBJ1-4; D not certain. The CDR3 totals 16 residues. V lost 0 bases to trimming and J lost 0 bases, with 9 bases between them. CDR1 and CDR2 from the germline V gene are SGHDT and YYEEEE. CDR3 DNA: TGTGCCAGCAGCTTGGGACAACTGGCAACTAATGAAAAACTGTTTTTT. As protein: CASSLGQLATNEKLFF.

This clone appeared a few times. V is TRBV29-1 and J is TRBJ1-4; D gene uncertain. The germline V gene has CDR1 SQVTM and CDR2 ANQGSEA. The CDR3 contains 13 residues. V was cut by 4 bases and J by 8 bases, with 14 bases left in between. This CDR3 is CSVAGRNWEKLFF. The CDR3 nucleotides are TGCAGCGTTGCAGGCAGGAATTGGGAAAAACTGTTTTTT.

The rearrangement links TRBV9 to TRBJ2-1; tentative D call: TRBD1 (5 bases). This CDR3 contains 15 residues. Germline V gene sequence: CDR1 SGDLS, CDR2 YYNGEE. V lost 1 base and J 0 bases, leaving 8 bases between the germline ends. The CDR3 reads CASSVRQSSYNEQFF. The CDR3 region has the DNA TGTGCCAGCAGCGTACGACAGAGCTCCTACAATGAGCAGTTCTTC.

This chain links TRBV2 with TRBJ2-7, with no clear D. CDR3 size: 10 residues. Per germline, CDR1 SNHLY and CDR2 FYNNEI. Trimming took 5 bases from V and 6 from J, leaving 5 bases between them. The CDR3 bases are TGTGCCAGCAGTTTATCCGAGCAGTACTTC. Translating gives CASSLSEQYF.

This clone has only a few counts. The V gene is TRBV5-4, the J gene TRBJ2-7; D is possibly TRBD2 (6 bases). CDR3 length equals 13 residues. Germline V gives CDR1 SGHNT, CDR2 YYREEE (reference sequence). The V and J ends lost 7 bases and 7 bases respectively, with 18 bases between them. The DNA of the CDR3 is TGTGCCAGCGGGACTGGGGGTATACGGGAGCAGTACTTC. It codes for CASGTGGIREQYF.

This chain uses TRBV2 with TRBJ1-4, with D perhaps matching TRBD1 (5 bases). Between the trimmed V and J ends, which lost 7 bases and 4 bases, there was a span of 13 bases. Looked up from germline, CDR1 is SNHLY and CDR2 is FYNNEI. This CDR3 is 14 amino acids long. CDR3 nucleotides: TGTGCCAGCAAAAGGGGCCTAGGTAATGAAAAACTGTTTTTT. This sequence encodes CASKRGLGNEKLFF.

Sample share makes this clone medium-sized. The chain carries TRBV10-2 and TRBJ2-3; weak D call: TRBD2 (5 bases). V lost 10 bases and J lost 0, with 14 bases in between. The CDR3 has 14 amino acids. Per the germline V gene, CDR1 is WSHSY and CDR2 is SAAADI. This CDR3 reads CAIAPADSTDTQYF. The CDR3 DNA is TGCGCCATCGCTCCAGCGGACAGCACAGATACGCAGTATTTT.

This sequence joins TRBV7-9 and TRBJ2-1; TRBD2 aligns across 9 bases. V shed 1 base, J shed 5 bases, and the junction held 6 bases outside the gene matches. The V gene's germline CDR1 is SEHNR and CDR2 FQNEAQ (reference sequence). This CDR3 has 16 amino acids. CDR3 nucleotides: TGTGCCAGCAGCTTAGGGGTAGCGGGAGTAGACAATGAGCAGTTCTTC. Its protein is CASSLGVAGVDNEQFF.